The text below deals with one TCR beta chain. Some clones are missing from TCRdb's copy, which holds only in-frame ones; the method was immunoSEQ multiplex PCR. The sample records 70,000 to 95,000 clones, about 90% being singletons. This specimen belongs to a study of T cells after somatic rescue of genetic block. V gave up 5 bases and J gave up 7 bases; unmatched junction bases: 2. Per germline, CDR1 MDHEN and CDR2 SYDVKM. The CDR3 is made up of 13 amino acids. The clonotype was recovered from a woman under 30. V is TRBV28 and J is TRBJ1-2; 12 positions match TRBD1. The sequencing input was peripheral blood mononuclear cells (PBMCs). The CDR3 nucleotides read TGTGCCAGCAGTGGGACAGGGGGCTCTGGCTACACCTTC. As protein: CASSGTGGSGYTF.